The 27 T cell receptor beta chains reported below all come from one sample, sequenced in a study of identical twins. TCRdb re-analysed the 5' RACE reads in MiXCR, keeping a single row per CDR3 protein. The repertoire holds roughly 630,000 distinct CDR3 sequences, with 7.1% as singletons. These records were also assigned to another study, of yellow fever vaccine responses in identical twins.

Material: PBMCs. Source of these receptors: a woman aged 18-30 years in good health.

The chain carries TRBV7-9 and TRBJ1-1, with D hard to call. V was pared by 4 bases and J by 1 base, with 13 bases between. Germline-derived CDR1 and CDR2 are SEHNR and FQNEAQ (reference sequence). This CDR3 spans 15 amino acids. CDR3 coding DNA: TGTGCCAGCAGCTACCTTGCAAACACGAACACTGAAGCTTTCTTT. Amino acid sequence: CASSYLANTNTEAFF.

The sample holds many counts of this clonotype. CDR3 region: CSARGTAYEQYV. The CDR3 nucleotides read TGCAGTGCTAGAGGGACCGCCTACGAGCAGTACGTC. This rearrangement joins TRBV20-1 to TRBJ2-7; D not certain. V was clipped by 1 base and J by 2 bases, with 6 bases between them. Germline V gene sequence: CDR1 DFQATT, CDR2 SNEGSKA (reference sequence). The length of the CDR3 is 12 residues.

For the CDR3, the DNA is TGTGCCAGCACATTACAAGGGACTAGCACAGATACGCAGTATTTT. Translating gives CASTLQGTSTDTQYF. This chain connects TRBV28 to TRBJ2-3; TRBD2 might be the D (6 bases). V lost 7 bases, J lost 0 bases, and 14 bases lay in between. CDR3 size: 15 residues. Germline values: CDR1 MDHEN, CDR2 SYDVKM.

The CDR3 nucleotides read TGTGCCAGCACGAACTACAGGGGGCGAGGCTTGTGGACTAATGAAAAACTGTTTTTT. Residues: CASTNYRGRGLWTNEKLFF. The chain joins TRBV6-1 to TRBJ1-4, with 9 bases lining up with TRBD1. V shed 7 bases, J shed 2 bases, and the junction held 17 bases outside the gene matches. CDR1 is MNHNS and CDR2 is SASEGT in the germline V gene. The CDR3 has 19 amino acids.

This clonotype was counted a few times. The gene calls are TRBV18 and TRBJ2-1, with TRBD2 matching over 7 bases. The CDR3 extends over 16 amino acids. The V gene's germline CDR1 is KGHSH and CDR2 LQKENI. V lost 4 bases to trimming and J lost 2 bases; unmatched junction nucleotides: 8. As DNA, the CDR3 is TGTGCCAGCTCACAAGGAACTAGCGTAGCCTACAATGAGCAGTTCTTC. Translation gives CASSQGTSVAYNEQFF. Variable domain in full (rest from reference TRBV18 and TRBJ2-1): NAGVMQNPRHLVRRRGQEARLRCSPMKGHSHVYWYRQLPEEGLKFMVYLQKENIIDESGMPKERFSAEFPKEGPSILRIQQVVRGDSAAYFCASSQGTSVAYNEQFFGPGTRLTVL.

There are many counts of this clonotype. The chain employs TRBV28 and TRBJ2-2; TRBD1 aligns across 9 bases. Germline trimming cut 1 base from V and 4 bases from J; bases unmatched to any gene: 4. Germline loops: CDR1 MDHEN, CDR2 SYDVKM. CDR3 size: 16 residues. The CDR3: CASSLYGTGLTGELFF. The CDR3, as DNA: TGTGCCAGCAGTTTATATGGGACAGGGCTCACCGGGGAGCTGTTTTTT.

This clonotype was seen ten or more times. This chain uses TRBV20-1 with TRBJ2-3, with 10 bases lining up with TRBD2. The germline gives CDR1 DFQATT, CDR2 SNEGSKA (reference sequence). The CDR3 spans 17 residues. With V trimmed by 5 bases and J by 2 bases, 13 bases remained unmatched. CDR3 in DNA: TGCAGTGCTCCCTGGGGGGGAAGCGGGGGGGCCACAGATACGCAGTATTTT. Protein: CSAPWGGSGGATDTQYF.

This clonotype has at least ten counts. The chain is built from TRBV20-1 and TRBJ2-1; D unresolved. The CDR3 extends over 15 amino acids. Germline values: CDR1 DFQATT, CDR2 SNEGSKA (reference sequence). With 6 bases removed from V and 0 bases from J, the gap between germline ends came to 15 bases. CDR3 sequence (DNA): TGCAGTGCAAAAGTAGGTGTAGGCTCCTACAATGAGCAGTTCTTC. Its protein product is CSAKVGVGSYNEQFF.

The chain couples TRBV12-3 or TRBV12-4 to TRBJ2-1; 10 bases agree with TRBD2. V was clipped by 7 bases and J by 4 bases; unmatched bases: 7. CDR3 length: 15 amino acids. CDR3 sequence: CASTLSGRAYNEQFF. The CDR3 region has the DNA TGTGCCAGCACCCTCAGCGGGAGGGCTTACAATGAGCAGTTCTTC.

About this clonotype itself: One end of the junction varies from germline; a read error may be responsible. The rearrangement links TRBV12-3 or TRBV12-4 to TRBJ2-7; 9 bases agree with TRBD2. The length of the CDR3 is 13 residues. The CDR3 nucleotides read TGTGCCAGCTGCCCTAGCGGGACGGGCGAGAAGTACTTC. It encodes CASCPSGTGEKYF.

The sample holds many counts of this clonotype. CDR3 sequence: CASSLTEPNFSSYNEQFF. Here the CDR3 DNA reads TGTGCCAGCAGTTTGACGGAACCGAACTTTAGCTCCTACAATGAGCAGTTCTTC. The gene calls are TRBV27 and TRBJ2-1, with unresolved D. The V and J ends lost 3 bases and 0 bases respectively, with 18 bases between them. The CDR3 contains 18 residues. Germline CDR1 reads MNHEY; CDR2 reads SMNVEV (reference sequence).

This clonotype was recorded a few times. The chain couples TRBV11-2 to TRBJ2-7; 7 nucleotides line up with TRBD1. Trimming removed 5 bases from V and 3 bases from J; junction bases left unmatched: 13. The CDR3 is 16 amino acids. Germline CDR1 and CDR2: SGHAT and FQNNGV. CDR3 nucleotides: TGTGCCAGCAGCCCGAGGGGGCCGACTGCGAACTACGAGCAGTACTTC. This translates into CASSPRGPTANYEQYF. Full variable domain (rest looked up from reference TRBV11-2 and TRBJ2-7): EAGVAQSPRYKIIEKRQSVAFWCNPISGHATLYWYQQILGQGPKLLIQFQNNGVVDDSQLPKDRFSAERLKGVDSTLKIQPAKLEDSAVYLCASSPRGPTANYEQYFGPGTRLTVT.

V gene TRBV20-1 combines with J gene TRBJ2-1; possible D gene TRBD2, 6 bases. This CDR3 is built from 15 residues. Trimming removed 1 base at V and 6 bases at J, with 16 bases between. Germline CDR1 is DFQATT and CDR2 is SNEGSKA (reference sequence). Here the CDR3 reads CSARGVAELSNEQFF. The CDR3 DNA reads TGCAGTGCTAGAGGGGTAGCGGAACTGAGCAATGAGCAGTTCTTC.

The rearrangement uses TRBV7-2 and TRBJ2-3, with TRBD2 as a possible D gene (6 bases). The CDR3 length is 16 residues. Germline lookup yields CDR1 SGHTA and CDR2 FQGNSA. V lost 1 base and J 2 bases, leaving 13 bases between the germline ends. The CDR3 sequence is CASSLVRGWSTDTQYF. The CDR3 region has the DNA TGTGCCAGCAGCTTAGTACGGGGGTGGTCCACAGATACGCAGTATTTT.

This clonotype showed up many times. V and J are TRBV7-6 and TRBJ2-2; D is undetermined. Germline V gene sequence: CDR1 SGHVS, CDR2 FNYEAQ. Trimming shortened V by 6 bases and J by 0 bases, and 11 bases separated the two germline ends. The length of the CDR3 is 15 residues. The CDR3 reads CASRARQSNTGELFF. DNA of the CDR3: TGTGCCAGCAGAGCCCGACAATCGAACACCGGGGAGCTGTTTTTT.

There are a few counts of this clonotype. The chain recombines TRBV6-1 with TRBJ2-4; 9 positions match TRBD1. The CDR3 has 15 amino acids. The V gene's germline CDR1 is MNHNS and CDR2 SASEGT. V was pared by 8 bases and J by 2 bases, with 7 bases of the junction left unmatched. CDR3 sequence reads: CASGNTGGTKNIQYF. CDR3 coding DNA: TGTGCCAGCGGAAATACAGGGGGCACCAAAAACATTCAGTACTTC.

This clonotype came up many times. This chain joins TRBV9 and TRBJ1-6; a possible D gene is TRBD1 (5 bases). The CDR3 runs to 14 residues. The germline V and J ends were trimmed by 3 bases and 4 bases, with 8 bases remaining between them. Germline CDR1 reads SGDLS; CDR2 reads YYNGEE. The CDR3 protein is CASSAGTYNSPLHF. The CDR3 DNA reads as TGTGCCAGCAGCGCGGGGACTTATAATTCACCCCTCCACTTT.

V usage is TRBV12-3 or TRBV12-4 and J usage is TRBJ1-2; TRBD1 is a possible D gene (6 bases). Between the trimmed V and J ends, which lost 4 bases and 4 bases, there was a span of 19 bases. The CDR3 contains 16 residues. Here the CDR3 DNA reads TGTGCCAGCAGTTCCTCCGATAGGGGGGTCGGCTATGGCTACACCTTC. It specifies CASSSSDRGVGYGYTF.

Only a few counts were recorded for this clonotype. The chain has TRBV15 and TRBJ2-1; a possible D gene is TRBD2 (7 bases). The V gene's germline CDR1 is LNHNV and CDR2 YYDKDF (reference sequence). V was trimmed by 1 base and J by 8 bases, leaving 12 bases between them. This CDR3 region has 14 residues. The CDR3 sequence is CATSRVRGGHEQFF. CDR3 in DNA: TGTGCCACCAGCAGAGTCCGCGGGGGCCATGAGCAGTTCTTC.

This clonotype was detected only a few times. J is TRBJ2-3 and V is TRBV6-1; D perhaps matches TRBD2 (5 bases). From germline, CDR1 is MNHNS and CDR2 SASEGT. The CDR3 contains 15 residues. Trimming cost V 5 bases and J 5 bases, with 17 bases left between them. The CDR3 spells CASSQWATGVDTQYF. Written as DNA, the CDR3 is TGTGCCAGCAGTCAGTGGGCGACCGGGGTAGATACGCAGTATTTT.

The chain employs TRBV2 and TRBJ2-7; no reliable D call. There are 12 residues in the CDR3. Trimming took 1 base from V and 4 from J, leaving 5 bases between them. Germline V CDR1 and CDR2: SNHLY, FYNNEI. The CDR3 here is CASSEGRYEQYF. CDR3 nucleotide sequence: TGTGCCAGCAGTGAAGGGAGATACGAGCAGTACTTC.

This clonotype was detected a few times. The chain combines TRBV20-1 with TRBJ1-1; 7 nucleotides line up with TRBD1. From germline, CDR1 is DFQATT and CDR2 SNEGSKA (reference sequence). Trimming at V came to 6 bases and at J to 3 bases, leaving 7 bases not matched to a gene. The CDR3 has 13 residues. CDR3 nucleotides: TGCAGTGCGACCGGGACAGCCCACACTGAAGCTTTCTTT. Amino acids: CSATGTAHTEAFF.

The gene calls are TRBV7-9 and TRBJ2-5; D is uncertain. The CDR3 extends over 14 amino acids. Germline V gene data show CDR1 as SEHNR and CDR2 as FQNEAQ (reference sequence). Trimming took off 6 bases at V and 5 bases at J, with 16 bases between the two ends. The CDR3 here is CASRPLSLGETQYF. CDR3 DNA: TGTGCCAGCAGGCCTTTGAGCCTCGGGGAGACCCAGTACTTC.

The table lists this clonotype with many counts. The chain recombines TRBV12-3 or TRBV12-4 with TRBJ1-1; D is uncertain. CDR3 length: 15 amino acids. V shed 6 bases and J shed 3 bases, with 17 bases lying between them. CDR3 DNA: TGTGCCAGCAGCCCCCCCTACCCCGTCTACACTGAAGCTTTCTTT. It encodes CASSPPYPVYTEAFF.

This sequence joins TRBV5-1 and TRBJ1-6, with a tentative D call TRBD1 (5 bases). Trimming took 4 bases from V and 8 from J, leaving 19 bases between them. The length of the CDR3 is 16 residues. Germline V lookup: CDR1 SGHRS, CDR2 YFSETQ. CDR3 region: CASSPGNRDEYSPLHF. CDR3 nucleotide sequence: TGCGCCAGCAGCCCAGGTAACCGGGACGAGTATTCACCCCTCCACTTT. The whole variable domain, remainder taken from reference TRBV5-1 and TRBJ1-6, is KAGVTQTPRYLIKTRGQQVTLSCSPISGHRSVSWYQQTPGQGLQFLFEYFSETQRNKGNFPGRFSGRQFSNSRSEMNVSTLELGDSALYLCASSPGNRDEYSPLHFGNGTRLTVT.

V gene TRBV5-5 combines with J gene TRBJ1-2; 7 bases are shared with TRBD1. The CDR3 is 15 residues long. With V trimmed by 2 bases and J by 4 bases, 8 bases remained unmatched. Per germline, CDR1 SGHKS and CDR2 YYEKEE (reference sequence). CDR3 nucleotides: TGTGCCAGCAGCTTATCGGCCGGGACAGTCTATGGCTACACCTTC. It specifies CASSLSAGTVYGYTF.

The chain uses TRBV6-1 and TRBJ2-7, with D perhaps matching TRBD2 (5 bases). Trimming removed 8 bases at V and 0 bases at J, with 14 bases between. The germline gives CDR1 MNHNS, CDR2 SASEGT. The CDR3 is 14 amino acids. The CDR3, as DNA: TGTGCCAGCTCCCTCTTGGGGAGCTCCTACGAGCAGTACGTC. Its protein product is CASSLLGSSYEQYV.